These 23 T cell receptor beta chains share one sample of origin, sequenced in a study of T-cell memory formation after mild COVID-19. MiXCR was run by TCRdb on the 5' RACE reads, yielding one entry per CDR3 protein. The top ten hold 13% of the sample, which has about 450,000 distinct CDR3 sequences, less than 25% seen once. The specimen was PBMCs or a T cell subset sorted from them (not recorded which). These receptors were taken from an adult woman who had mild COVID-19 (a few samples of this study predate the infection). Cell type and time point are not known.

J is TRBJ1-2 and V is TRBV24-1; D ambiguous. The CDR3 length is 14 residues. Germline V lookup: CDR1 KGHDR, CDR2 SFDVKD. Trimming removed 6 bases at V and 6 bases at J, with 16 bases between. CDR3 region: CATSLSAPEDGYTF. CDR3 sequence (DNA): TGTGCCACCAGTCTCTCGGCCCCGGAGGATGGCTACACCTTC.

The chain combines TRBV4-2 with TRBJ2-2; 10 nucleotides align to TRBD2. Germline assignment: CDR1 LGHNA and CDR2 YNFKEQ. The CDR3 is 18 amino acids. V was clipped by 1 base and J by 3 bases; unmatched bases: 8. The CDR3 DNA follows: TGTGCCAGCAGCCAAGGGGCTAGCGGGAGTATGGACACCGGGGAGCTGTTTTTT. Translating gives CASSQGASGSMDTGELFF.

This clonotype was counted between two and nine times. The genes are TRBV9 and TRBJ2-3; unclear D gene. This CDR3 spans 14 amino acids. Germline lookup yields CDR1 SGDLS and CDR2 YYNGEE. V dropped 6 bases and J dropped 2 bases, with 13 bases sitting between them. The DNA for the CDR3 is TGTGCCAGCACCCCCCTAGGCCCCACAGATACGCAGTATTTT. Its translation is CASTPLGPTDTQYF.

This clonotype was counted between two and nine times. This chain uses TRBV12-5 with TRBJ1-1; 8 nucleotides match TRBD1. V gave up 6 bases and J gave up 5 bases; unmatched junction bases: 8. The germline V gene encodes CDR1 LGHNT and CDR2 FRNRAP. The CDR3 has 14 residues. CDR3 bases: TGTGCTAGTGGCCGCGACAGGGGTAGGACTGAAGCTTTCTTT. Translating gives CASGRDRGRTEAFF. The full variable domain, rest sourced from reference TRBV12-5 and TRBJ1-1, is DARVTQTPRHKVTEMGQEVTMRCQPILGHNTVFWYRQTMMQGLELLAYFRNRAPLDDSGMPKDRFSAEMPDATLATLKIQPSEPRDSAVYFCASGRDRGRTEAFFGQGTRLTVV.

This clonotype was seen a handful of times. The chain carries TRBV2 and TRBJ2-7, with D perhaps matching TRBD1 (6 bases). Germline lookup yields CDR1 SNHLY and CDR2 FYNNEI. V dropped 5 bases and J dropped 3 bases, with 11 bases sitting between them. This CDR3 contains 13 residues. The CDR3 coding sequence is TGTGCCAGCAGTCGCGAGACAGGCTACGAGCAGTACTTC. This translates into CASSRETGYEQYF. Full variable domain (outside the CDR3, taken from reference TRBV2 and TRBJ2-7): EPEVTQTPSHQVTQMGQEVILRCVPISNHLYFYWYRQILGQKVEFLVSFYNNEISEKSEIFDDQFSVERPDGSNFTLKIRSTKLEDSAMYFCASSRETGYEQYFGPGTRLTVT.

The chain recombines TRBV5-6 with TRBJ2-1; maybe TRBD2 (6 bases). Per germline, CDR1 SGHDT and CDR2 YYEEEE. V was cut by 5 bases and J by 5 bases, with 14 bases left in between. The CDR3 spans 14 residues. The CDR3 here is CASSHRGINNEQFF. CDR3 sequence (DNA): TGTGCCAGCAGTCACCGGGGGATCAACAATGAGCAGTTCTTC.

This clonotype has a handful of counts. The V call is TRBV12-3 or TRBV12-4, the J call TRBJ1-5, with D unresolved. The CDR3 has 15 amino acids. V was cut by 0 bases and J by 7 bases, with 13 bases left in between. CDR3 loop: CASSLARPVGQPQHF. As DNA, the CDR3 is TGTGCCAGCAGTTTAGCAAGGCCCGTAGGGCAGCCCCAGCATTTT.

The J gene is TRBJ1-2, the V gene TRBV5-1; weak D call: TRBD1 (6 bases). The CDR3 covers 14 residues. Looked up from germline, CDR1 is SGHRS and CDR2 is YFSETQ. The V and J ends lost 2 bases and 4 bases respectively, with 12 bases between them. The CDR3, as DNA: TGCGCCAGCAGCTTAGGACAGTCCCCCTATGGCTACACCTTC. Translated: CASSLGQSPYGYTF.

This clonotype was counted a few times. The chain links TRBV29-1 to TRBJ2-7, with TRBD1 identical over 8 bases. The germline V gene has CDR1 SQVTM and CDR2 ANQGSEA. The CDR3 sequence is 17 residues long. The V gene end was trimmed by 4 bases and the J gene end by 5 bases; junction bases not matched to a gene: 19. CDR3 residues: CSVGDMTGRQGFNEQYF. DNA of the CDR3: TGCAGCGTTGGGGATATGACGGGCCGACAGGGGTTCAACGAGCAGTACTTC.

There are a few counts of this clonotype. The gene calls are TRBV7-6 and TRBJ2-3, with 10 bases matching TRBD2. V lost 5 bases to trimming and J lost 2 bases; unmatched junction nucleotides: 4. The CDR3 totals 15 residues. Germline loops: CDR1 SGHVS, CDR2 FNYEAQ. CDR3 in amino acids: CASSHSGGFTDTQYF. For the CDR3, the DNA is TGTGCCAGCAGCCATAGCGGGGGGTTCACAGATACGCAGTATTTT.

This clonotype was observed a handful of times. This rearrangement joins TRBV19 to TRBJ2-1; the match to TRBD2 covers 10 bases. CDR3 length: 17 amino acids. CDR1 is LNHDA and CDR2 is SQIVND in the germline V gene (reference sequence). Losses at the gene ends were 3 bases for V and 4 bases for J; bases not matched to a gene: 9. Written as DNA, the CDR3 is TGTGCCAGTAGTATTGCGAGCGGGGGGGCCCGGTACAATGAGCAGTTCTTC. Protein sequence: CASSIASGGARYNEQFF.

The V and J genes are TRBV5-1 and TRBJ2-2; 9 bases are shared with TRBD2. The CDR3 totals 15 residues. Germline CDR1 reads SGHRS; CDR2 reads YFSETQ. Losses at the gene ends were 4 bases for V and 6 bases for J; bases not matched to a gene: 7. CDR3 nucleotide sequence: TGCGCCAGCAGCCCCCGAACTAGCGGGTCCGGGGAGCTGTTTTTT. Translating it yields CASSPRTSGSGELFF.

This clonotype was observed a handful of times. The chain links TRBV5-1 to TRBJ2-3; D remains ambiguous. The CDR3 consists of 14 residues. Germline V lookup: CDR1 SGHRS, CDR2 YFSETQ. Trimming shortened V by 3 bases and J by 2 bases, and 10 bases separated the two germline ends. The CDR3 nucleotides read TGCGCCAGCAGCTACGCCACAACCACAGATACGCAGTATTTT. This translates into CASSYATTTDTQYF.

This clonotype turned up a few times. The gene calls are TRBV5-6 and TRBJ2-7; 8 positions agree with TRBD1. V was clipped by 4 bases and J by 2 bases; unmatched bases: 5. Germline-derived CDR1 and CDR2 are SGHDT and YYEEEE. The CDR3 covers 14 residues. The CDR3 region is CASSETGDAYEQYF. CDR3 DNA: TGTGCCAGCAGCGAGACAGGGGATGCCTACGAGCAGTACTTC.

The CDR3 DNA is TGCGCCAGCAGTCAATCTTCCGTGGGTGGATTGGCTGAAGCTTTCTTT. Encoded protein: CASSQSSVGGLAEAFF. V is TRBV5-1 and J is TRBJ1-1; no reliable D call. Germline-derived CDR1 and CDR2 are SGHRS and YFSETQ. V lost 5 bases, J lost 6 bases, and 23 bases lay in between. The CDR3 extends over 16 amino acids.

On this clonotype itself: The junction shows a germline mismatch at one end, possibly a read error. The chain has TRBV5-1 and TRBJ2-7, with a tentative D call TRBD2 (6 bases). This CDR3 is 13 amino acids long. Germline CDR1 SGHRS, CDR2 YFSETQ. CDR3: CASRGGSGNEHYF. CDR3 coding DNA: TGCGCCAGCAGGGGGGGAAGCGGCAACGAGCATTACTTC.

The chain combines TRBV19 with TRBJ2-7, with TRBD2 identical over 9 bases. Unmatched junction bases numbered 10, after V lost 6 bases and J lost 1 base. Germline V gives CDR1 LNHDA, CDR2 SQIVND (reference sequence). The CDR3 is made up of 16 amino acids. CDR3: CASSQYGREGSYEQYF. DNA of the CDR3: TGTGCCAGTAGCCAGTATGGGCGGGAGGGATCCTACGAGCAGTACTTC.

The chain uses TRBV6-6 and TRBJ2-2; 12 bases line up with TRBD2. Germline V gene lookup returns CDR1 MNHNY and CDR2 SVGAGI (reference sequence). The CDR3 consists of 17 residues. V lost 1 base, J lost 3 bases, and 3 bases stayed unmatched. The CDR3 region is CASSYLGLAGYTGELFF. CDR3 in DNA: TGTGCCAGCAGTTACTTAGGACTAGCGGGATACACCGGGGAGCTGTTTTTT.

A remark on this clonotype: Germline is not matched at one junction end, which may reflect a read error. The chain has TRBV7-2 and TRBJ1-4; no reliable D call. Germline CDR1 SGHTA, CDR2 FQGNSA. The CDR3 spans 12 residues. CDR3 sequence: CAISLMKAQLFF. The CDR3 nucleotides read TGTGCCATCAGCTTAATGAAGGCCCAACTGTTTTTT.

Written as DNA, the CDR3 is TGTGCCATCAGCCCCAGGGTGGTCGACGAGCAGTACTTC. It specifies CAISPRVVDEQYF. V is TRBV10-3 and J is TRBJ2-7, with D possibly TRBD1 on 5 matching bases. Germline V CDR1 and CDR2: ENHRY, SYGVKD. CDR3 length: 13 amino acids. The germline V and J ends were trimmed by 6 bases and 5 bases, with 14 bases remaining between them.

Here the CDR3 DNA reads TGTGCCAGCAGCCCCGGACTAGAGGTAAACCTAAAAACGGACAATGAGCAGTTCTTC. Translating it yields CASSPGLEVNLKTDNEQFF. The chain recombines TRBV4-2 with TRBJ2-1, with 7 bases aligning to TRBD2. The CDR3 is 19 amino acids. V shed 4 bases, J shed 5 bases, and the junction held 20 bases outside the gene matches. CDR1 and CDR2 from the germline V gene are LGHNA and YNFKEQ.

The rearrangement joins TRBV2 to TRBJ2-1, with 9 bases identical to TRBD2. With 4 bases clipped from V and 3 bases from J, the junction kept 1 base outside the gene matches. This CDR3 contains 14 residues. Looked up from germline, CDR1 is SNHLY and CDR2 is FYNNEI. In DNA, the CDR3 is TGTGCCAGCAGTGTAGCGGGAGTCTACAATGAGCAGTTCTTC. The encoded protein is CASSVAGVYNEQFF.

This clonotype showed up just a few times. This rearrangement joins TRBV10-3 to TRBJ2-7; no clear D gene. Trimming took 5 bases from V and 0 from J, leaving 11 bases between them. Germline V gene lookup returns CDR1 ENHRY and CDR2 SYGVKD. This CDR3 region has 14 residues. The CDR3 loop is CAISTPEDSYEQYF. DNA of the CDR3: TGTGCCATCAGTACCCCCGAGGACTCCTACGAGCAGTACTTC.